These 30 T cell receptor beta chains originate from one sample sequenced in a study of shared clonotypes between healthy human individuals. Repertoires were generated with immunoSEQ multiplex PCR, while TCRdb's copy carries only in-frame clones and drops some. There are about 1 million clones in the sample; about three quarters occur only once, and approximately 1.5% lies in the top ten. Sequencing was performed on memory CD4+ T cells sorted from blood. Documented subset: CD45RA-negative fraction. The source of these receptors is a man aged 18 to 35 in good health.

The rearrangement joins TRBV7-2 to TRBJ1-6, with TRBD1 matching over 9 bases. Looked up from germline, CDR1 is SGHTA and CDR2 is FQGNSA. Trimming removed 5 bases from V and 7 bases from J; junction bases left unmatched: 6. The CDR3 contains 15 residues. CDR3 in amino acids: CASSPGQGWNSPLHF. CDR3 nucleotides: TGTGCCAGCAGCCCCGGACAGGGGTGGAATTCACCCCTCCACTTT.

The rearrangement joins TRBV9 to TRBJ1-6; D might be TRBD1 (6 bases). With 2 bases removed from V and 6 bases from J, the gap between germline ends came to 12 bases. CDR1 and CDR2 from the germline V gene are SGDLS and YYNGEE. There are 15 residues in the CDR3. CDR3 region: CASSVSTGTNSPLHF. Written as DNA, the CDR3 is TGTGCCAGCAGCGTGTCGACAGGCACTAATTCACCCCTCCACTTT.

The chain recombines TRBV5-1 with TRBJ1-3; 7 bases are a match to TRBD1. This CDR3 is 16 amino acids long. Germline V CDR1 and CDR2: SGHRS, YFSETQ. V shed 4 bases, J shed 2 bases, and the junction held 9 bases outside the gene matches. Written as DNA, the CDR3 is TGCGCCAGCAGCACAACCGGGACAGAGGCTGGAAACACCATATATTTT. It is translated as CASSTTGTEAGNTIYF.

The DNA for the CDR3 is TGTGCCAGCAGCTCCTCTATCGCCAGAAAAGAGACCCAGTACTTC. Protein product: CASSSSIARKETQYF. V gene TRBV7-2 combines with J gene TRBJ2-5, with D uncertain. Trimming left V 4 bases short and J 3 bases short, with 15 bases between. From germline, CDR1 is SGHTA and CDR2 FQGNSA. CDR3 length: 15 residues.

V and J are TRBV7-8 and TRBJ2-1, with D tentatively TRBD1 (5 bases). The CDR3 totals 15 residues. The germline gives CDR1 SGHVS, CDR2 FQNEAQ. Trimming left V 1 base short and J 7 bases short, with 14 bases between. In DNA, the CDR3 is TGTGCCAGCAGCTTAGGACAGACTTTGGGGAATGAGCAGTTCTTC. It codes for CASSLGQTLGNEQFF.

CDR3 sequence: CSVGASQMNTEAFF. The DNA of the CDR3 is TGCAGCGTTGGGGCATCCCAAATGAACACTGAAGCTTTCTTT. The V and J genes are TRBV29-1 and TRBJ1-1; D unresolved. The CDR3 is 14 residues long. CDR1 and CDR2 from the germline V gene are SQVTM and ANQGSEA. V shed 4 bases and J shed 0 bases, with 12 bases lying between them.

V is TRBV7-2 and J is TRBJ2-6; D ambiguous. Trimming removed 3 bases at V and 2 bases at J, with 5 bases between. This CDR3 has 14 residues. CDR1 is SGHTA, CDR2 FQGNSA, per germline. Here the CDR3 DNA reads TGTGCCAGCAGCTTGTCTCCTGGGGCCAACGTCCTGACTTTC. Translation gives CASSLSPGANVLTF.

CDR3 bases: TGCGCCAGCAGCAGGGGGAAGGGTAGCACAGATACGCAGTATTTT. It translates to CASSRGKGSTDTQYF. The V call is TRBV5-1, the J call TRBJ2-3; D perhaps matches TRBD1 (6 bases). The germline V gene encodes CDR1 SGHRS and CDR2 YFSETQ. The CDR3 has 15 residues. Deletions cut 4 bases from V and 0 bases from J, with 12 bases between.

The CDR3 region has the DNA TGTGCCAGCAGTGATATAGGGGTCTCTGGGGCCAACGTCCTGACTTTC. Translating it yields CASSDIGVSGANVLTF. This sequence joins TRBV27 and TRBJ2-6; maybe TRBD1 (5 bases). The germline V gene has CDR1 MNHEY and CDR2 SMNVEV (reference sequence). The CDR3 contains 16 residues. The germline V and J ends were trimmed by 5 bases and 0 bases, with 11 bases remaining between them.

The chain couples TRBV6-1 to TRBJ2-6; D not resolved. The V and J ends lost 0 bases and 12 bases respectively, with 9 bases between them. The CDR3 sequence is 13 residues long. Germline CDR1 reads MNHNS; CDR2 reads SASEGT. The DNA for the CDR3 is TGTGCCAGCAGTGAAGCTGTCGCCCTCGTCCTGACTTTC. This gives the protein CASSEAVALVLTF.

This chain joins TRBV27 and TRBJ2-2; D not resolved. Germline CDR1 and CDR2: MNHEY and SMNVEV (reference sequence). V was trimmed by 3 bases and J by 7 bases, leaving 3 bases between them. The CDR3 is made up of 11 amino acids. CDR3 DNA sequence: TGTGCCAGCAGTTTGCGCGGGGAGCTGTTTTTT. Translating gives CASSLRGELFF.

This clone was found a few times. Other DNA sequences in the same sample also yield this CDR3. This sequence joins TRBV28 and TRBJ1-2; TRBD1 might be the D (5 bases). The length of the CDR3 is 15 residues. Trimming pared 5 bases from V and 1 base from J, leaving 14 bases between. CDR1 and CDR2 (germline): MDHEN, SYDVKM. The CDR3 is CASSPPGRINYGYTF. CDR3 in DNA: TGTGCCAGCAGTCCCCCGGGACGGATTAACTATGGCTACACCTTC.

V gene TRBV11-2 combines with J gene TRBJ2-3, with TRBD1 matching over 9 bases. The germline V gene has CDR1 SGHAT and CDR2 FQNNGV. V was pared by 7 bases and J by 6 bases, with 11 bases of the junction left unmatched. The CDR3 contains 15 residues. CDR3 nucleotides: TGTGCCAGCAAATTACTACAGGGGGCGGTCGATACGCAGTATTTT. Translation: CASKLLQGAVDTQYF.

This chain connects TRBV2 to TRBJ2-5, with D perhaps matching TRBD1 (6 bases). The CDR3 is 15 amino acids. The germline V gene has CDR1 SNHLY and CDR2 FYNNEI. V was shortened by 8 bases and J by 4 bases, with 20 bases between the two germline ends. CDR3 nucleotide sequence: TGTGCCAGCTGTTCATATGGGACAAAGGGAGAGACCCAGTACTTC. This translates into CASCSYGTKGETQYF.

The chain uses TRBV10-2 and TRBJ2-5; D unresolved. The better agreement between TRBJ2-7 and the DNA end casts doubt on the J call. CDR1 is WSHSY, CDR2 SAAADI, per germline. The length of the CDR3 is 12 residues. The CDR3 region has the DNA TGCGCCAGCAGTGAGGAGTCCTACGAGCAGTACTTC. Translation: CASSEESYEQYF.

The V and J genes are TRBV5-1 and TRBJ2-3; no clear D gene. Deletions cut 4 bases from V and 5 bases from J, with 8 bases between. This CDR3 region has 12 residues. CDR1 and CDR2 (germline): SGHRS, YFSETQ. CDR3 region: CASSLTRDTQYF. In DNA, the CDR3 is TGCGCCAGCAGCCTAACCCGAGATACGCAGTATTTT.

V is TRBV19 and J is TRBJ1-2; 7 bases line up with TRBD1. CDR3 length equals 14 residues. V shed 5 bases and J 2 bases; nucleotides not matched to a gene: 5. The germline V gene encodes CDR1 LNHDA and CDR2 SQIVND (reference sequence). The CDR3 bases are TGTGCCAGTAGTCCAACAGGGGACAACTATGGCTACACCTTC. It specifies CASSPTGDNYGYTF.

V and J are TRBV7-2 and TRBJ2-7; D gene ambiguous. V lost 5 bases and J 3 bases, leaving 5 bases between the germline ends. The CDR3 extends over 11 amino acids. CDR1 and CDR2 from the germline V gene are SGHTA and FQGNSA. CDR3 region: CASSRNYEQYF. The CDR3 DNA reads TGTGCCAGCAGCCGGAACTACGAGCAGTACTTC.

This clone has only one observation. The rearrangement links TRBV30 to TRBJ2-5; D is ambiguous. This CDR3 has 13 amino acids. V was shortened by 0 bases and J by 3 bases, with 8 bases between the two germline ends. Germline V gives CDR1 GTSNPN, CDR2 SVGIG (reference sequence). CDR3 residues: CAWSVRRKETQYF. CDR3 DNA sequence: TGTGCCTGGAGTGTACGCCGAAAAGAGACCCAGTACTTC.

This chain uses TRBV15 with TRBJ1-3; TRBD1 is a possible D gene (5 bases). The V gene's germline CDR1 is LNHNV and CDR2 YYDKDF (reference sequence). There are 16 residues in the CDR3. V was pared by 3 bases and J by 0 bases, with 12 bases between. CDR3 in amino acids: CATSRPGGASGNTIYF. CDR3 DNA: TGTGCCACCAGCAGGCCCGGAGGGGCCTCTGGAAACACCATATATTTT.

In this sample, this clone turned up once. The chain employs TRBV6-6 and TRBJ2-2, with TRBD2 identical over 11 bases. This CDR3 is built from 14 residues. V was clipped by 7 bases and J by 6 bases; unmatched bases: 4. The germline V gene encodes CDR1 MNHNY and CDR2 SVGAGI (reference sequence). The CDR3 bases are TGTGCCAGCACAAAACTAGCGGGGGCCGGGGAGCTGTTTTTT. This sequence encodes CASTKLAGAGELFF.

This clone was counted once. This CDR3 reads CASSFSGRAGNEQFF. CDR3 nucleotides: TGTGCCAGCAGCTTTAGCGGGAGGGCCGGCAATGAGCAGTTCTTC. V usage is TRBV5-6 and J usage is TRBJ2-1; 11 nucleotides match TRBD2. Germline loops: CDR1 SGHDT, CDR2 YYEEEE. This CDR3 spans 15 amino acids. V lost 2 bases to trimming and J lost 6 bases; unmatched junction nucleotides: 4. Full variable domain (remainder filled in from reference TRBV5-6 and TRBJ2-1): DAGVTQSPTHLIKTRGQQVTLRCSPKSGHDTVSWYQQALGQGPQFIFQYYEEEERQRGNFPDRFSGHQFPNYSSELNVNALLLGDSALYLCASSFSGRAGNEQFFGPGTRLTVL.

The rearrangement links TRBV18 to TRBJ2-1; maybe TRBD1 (6 bases). The CDR3 has 14 residues. The germline V gene has CDR1 KGHSH and CDR2 LQKENI. Trimming cost V 4 bases and J 5 bases, with 12 bases left between them. For the CDR3, the DNA is TGTGCCAGCTCACGGGGGCCGAACAACAATGAGCAGTTCTTC. The encoded protein is CASSRGPNNNEQFF.

V is TRBV4-3 and J is TRBJ2-7; perhaps TRBD2 as D (6 bases). The CDR3 has 13 amino acids. The V end was cut by 0 bases, the J end by 6 bases, with 9 bases between. From germline, CDR1 is LGHNA and CDR2 YSLEER. CDR3 DNA: TGCGCCAGCAGCCAAGAGGGGGGAGTCGAGCAGTACTTC. Protein product: CASSQEGGVEQYF.

This chain links TRBV6-6 with TRBJ1-3, with D maybe TRBD1 (5 bases). This CDR3 has 15 amino acids. Trimming removed 6 bases at V and 3 bases at J, with 15 bases between. Germline V lookup: CDR1 MNHNY, CDR2 SVGAGI (reference sequence). The CDR3 nucleotides are TGTGCCAGCAGCCCCAAGGGGTTCAGTGGAAACACCATATATTTT. This encodes CASSPKGFSGNTIYF.

V is TRBV7-2 and J is TRBJ2-7; either TRBD1 or TRBD2 may supply D (5 bases each). The CDR3 has 14 amino acids. The germline V gene encodes CDR1 SGHTA and CDR2 FQGNSA. The V and J ends lost 3 bases and 2 bases respectively, with 11 bases between them. The CDR3 loop is CASSFSGGPYEQYF. The CDR3 coding sequence is TGTGCCAGCAGCTTCAGTGGGGGACCCTACGAGCAGTACTTC. The whole variable domain, filled in from reference TRBV7-2 and TRBJ2-7, reads GAGVSQSPSNKVTEKGKDVELRCDPISGHTALYWYRQSLGQGLEFLIYFQGNSAPDKSGLPSDRFSAERTGGSVSTLTIQRTQQEDSAVYLCASSFSGGPYEQYFGPGTRLTVT.

The chain combines TRBV18 with TRBJ1-1; 7 positions match TRBD1. This CDR3 comprises 14 residues. CDR1 and CDR2 (germline): KGHSH, LQKENI. V was pared by 4 bases and J by 4 bases, with 6 bases of the junction left unmatched. CDR3 nucleotide sequence: TGTGCCAGCTCACAGGGACAGTCAGGCACTGAAGCTTTCTTT. This translates into CASSQGQSGTEAFF.

The chain is built from TRBV7-9 and TRBJ2-3; D remains unclear. The CDR3 is 11 amino acids. V was pared by 5 bases and J by 7 bases, with 7 bases between. Germline CDR1 SEHNR, CDR2 FQNEAQ (reference sequence). CDR3 DNA sequence: TGTGCCAGCAGCCTTGAGTATACGCAGTATTTT. This codes for CASSLEYTQYF.

This clone was seen a handful of times. The chain employs TRBV27 and TRBJ2-2; no clear D. Trimming shortened V by 2 bases and J by 4 bases, and 8 bases separated the two germline ends. Germline CDR1 reads MNHEY; CDR2 reads SMNVEV (reference sequence). The CDR3 has 14 amino acids. The CDR3 nucleotides read TGTGCCAGCAGTTTAACTGGGATCACCGGGGAGCTGTTTTTT. Translated, it gives CASSLTGITGELFF.

This clone showed up many times. The identical CDR3 is also encoded by other nucleotide sequences in the sample. The V call is TRBV9, the J call TRBJ2-3; no firm D call. Germline CDR1 SGDLS, CDR2 YYNGEE. With 0 bases removed from V and 0 bases from J, the gap between germline ends came to 8 bases. CDR3 length equals 15 residues. The chain's CDR3 is CASSVGLTSTDTQYF. DNA of the CDR3: TGTGCCAGCAGCGTAGGACTTACTAGCACAGATACGCAGTATTTT.